This T cell receptor beta chain was identified during a study of shared clonotypes between healthy human individuals. Across the whole study: Three plates each covered CD4 naive and memory; CD8 naive two, CD8 memory one.

Per the germline V gene, CDR1 is GTSNPN and CDR2 is SVGIG (reference sequence). The CDR3 consists of 14 residues. V was cut by 4 bases and J by 3 bases, with 15 bases left in between. Findings and limits, study-wide: Rarefaction demonstrated incomplete sorted-subset sequencing despite large depth.

As concerns this clone: Its antigen is unidentified.

Memory CD4+ cells were the fraction left after CD45RA+ naive selection. The assay was immunoSEQ multiplex PCR, and TCRdb's table has in-frame clones only and misses some. The sample carries roughly 680,000 clones, 72% recorded once. Sequencing input: memory CD4+ T cells sorted from blood. Regarding subset: CD45RA-negative fraction. V and J are TRBV30 and TRBJ1-1; perhaps TRBD1 as D (5 bases). The sequence was obtained from a woman aged 25 to 39 in good health. In DNA form, the CDR3 reads TGTGCCTGGAACATACAGTGGGGGTACACTGAAGCTTTCTTT. It translates to CAWNIQWGYTEAFF.